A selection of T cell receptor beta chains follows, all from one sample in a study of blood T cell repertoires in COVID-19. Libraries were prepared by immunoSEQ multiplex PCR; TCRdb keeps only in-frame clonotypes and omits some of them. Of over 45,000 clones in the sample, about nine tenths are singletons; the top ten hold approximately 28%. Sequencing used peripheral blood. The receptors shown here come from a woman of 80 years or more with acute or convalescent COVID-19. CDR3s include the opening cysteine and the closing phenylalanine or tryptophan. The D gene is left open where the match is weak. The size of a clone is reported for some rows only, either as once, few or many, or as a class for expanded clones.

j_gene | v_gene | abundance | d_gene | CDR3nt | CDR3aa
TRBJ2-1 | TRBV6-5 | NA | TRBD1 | TGTGCCAGCAGCACGACCCCGGGACAGTCCAATGAGCAGTTCTTC | CASSTTPGQSNEQFF
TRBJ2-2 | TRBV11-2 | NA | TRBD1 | TGTGCCAGCAGCTTATTACCCGGGACAGGGGTCGGAGGGGAGCTGTTTTTT | CASSLLPGTGVGGELFF
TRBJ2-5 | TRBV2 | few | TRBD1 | TGTGCCAGCAGGGCTTCGGGACAGGGTCGGGAGACCCAGTACTTC | CASRASGQGRETQYF
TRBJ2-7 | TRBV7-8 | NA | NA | TGTGCCAGCAGCCCCTCCCCCCACGAGCAGTACTTC | CASSPSPHEQYF
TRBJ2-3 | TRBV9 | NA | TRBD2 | TGTGCCAGCAGCGCGGGGGGAGGGGACCCTAGCACAGATACGCAGTATTTT | CASSAGGGDPSTDTQYF
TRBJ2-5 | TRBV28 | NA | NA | TGTGCCAGCAGTTTATCAGGGGTAGGGACCCAGTACTTC | CASSLSGVGTQYF
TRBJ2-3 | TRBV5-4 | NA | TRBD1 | TGTGCCAGCAGCTTGGGGACAGGGCATCTCAATACGCAGTATTTT | CASSLGTGHLNTQYF
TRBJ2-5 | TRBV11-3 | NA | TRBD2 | TGTGCCAGCAGTTCCGGGACTAGCGGACAAGAGACCCAGTACTTC | CASSSGTSGQETQYF
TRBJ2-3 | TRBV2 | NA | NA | TGTGCCAGCAGCGGATCTAGTTTGTGGGATACGCAGTATTTT | CASSGSSLWDTQYF
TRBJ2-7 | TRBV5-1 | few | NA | TGCGCCAGCAGCTCCAATAGCGGAAGCTCCTACGAGCAGTACTTC | CASSSNSGSSYEQYF
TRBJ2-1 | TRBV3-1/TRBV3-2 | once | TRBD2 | TGTGCCAGCAGCCAATTTAGCGGGGGTTACAATGAGCAGTTCTTC | CASSQFSGGYNEQFF
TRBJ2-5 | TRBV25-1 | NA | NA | TGTGCCAGCAGTGAAGCCCAGTACCAAGAGACCCAGTACTTC | CASSEAQYQETQYF
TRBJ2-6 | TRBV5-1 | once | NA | TGCGCCAGCAGCTTGCAGGGCTTTTCGGGGGCCAACGTCCTGACTTTC | CASSLQGFSGANVLTF
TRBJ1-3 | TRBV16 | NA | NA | TGTGCCAGCAGCCAACGGGGTCGGCTCGGAAACACCATATATTTT | CASSQRGRLGNTIYF
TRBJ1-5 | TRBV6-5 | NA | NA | TGTGCCAGCATCCACCAGGGGAATCAGCCCCAGCATTTT | CASIHQGNQPQHF
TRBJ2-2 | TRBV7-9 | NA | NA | TGTGCCAGCAGCCTTAGAACCGGGACATACACCGGGGAGCTGTTTTTT | CASSLRTGTYTGELFF
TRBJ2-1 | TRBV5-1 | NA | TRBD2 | TGCGCCAGCAGCCTAACCTTAGCGGGGGTCTCCTACAATGAGCAGTTCTTC | CASSLTLAGVSYNEQFF
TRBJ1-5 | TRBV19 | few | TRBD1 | TGTGCCAGTAGTACACCCACGGGACAGGGGTCCGGATTTGATCAGCCCCAGCATTTT | CASSTPTGQGSGFDQPQHF
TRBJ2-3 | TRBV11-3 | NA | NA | TGTGCCAGCAGCTTCCCCCCCGCGGGCCCAACGCAGTATTTT | CASSFPPAGPTQYF
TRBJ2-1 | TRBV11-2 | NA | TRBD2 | TGTGCCAGCGGCCCTGTGGGCGGGGGGCTGGGGCAGTTCTTC | CASGPVGGGLGQFF
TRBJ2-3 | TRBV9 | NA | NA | TGTGCCAGCAGCGGGGGACACGCCACAGATACGCAGTATTTT | CASSGGHATDTQYF
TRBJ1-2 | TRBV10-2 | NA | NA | TGCGCCAGCAGTGAGTCCGCCCGCGGGAGGAACTATGGCTACACCTTC | CASSESARGRNYGYTF
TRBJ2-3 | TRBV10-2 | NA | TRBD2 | TGCGCCAGCAGTCTAGCGGGGGGCCCAGATACGCAGTATTTT | CASSLAGGPDTQYF
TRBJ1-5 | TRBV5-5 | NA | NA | TGTGCCAGCAGCTTTGCCGGGGAGCGCAATCAGCCCCAGCATTTT | CASSFAGERNQPQHF
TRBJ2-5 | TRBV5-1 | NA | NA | TGCGCCAGCAGCTTTGGAGCCGGGGAGACCCAGTACTTC | CASSFGAGETQYF
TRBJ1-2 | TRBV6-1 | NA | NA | TGTGCCAGCAGTGAGGGGGGGAAGAATAACTATGGCTACACCTTC | CASSEGGKNNYGYTF
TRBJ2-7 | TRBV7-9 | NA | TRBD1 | TGTGCCAGCAGCTCCCGGGACAGGGGGACCCTACAGTACTTC | CASSSRDRGTLQYF
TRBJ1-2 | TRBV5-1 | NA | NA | TGCGCCAGCAGCTTGGCCGACACGGGGGGCTACACCTTC | CASSLADTGGYTF
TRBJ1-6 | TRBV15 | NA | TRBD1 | TGTGCCACCAGCTCCAAATCCGGGACAGTTCCAAATTCACCCCTCCACTTT | CATSSKSGTVPNSPLHF
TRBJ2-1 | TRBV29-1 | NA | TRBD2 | TGCAGCGTTGGGGTTAGCGGGGGCCCGAATGAGCAGTTCTTC | CSVGVSGGPNEQFF
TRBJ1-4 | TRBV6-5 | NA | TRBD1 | TGTGCCAGTAGTCAACCGACAGGGGTGGAGGAAAAACTGTTTTTT | CASSQPTGVEEKLFF
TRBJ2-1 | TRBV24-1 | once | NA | TGTGCCACCAGTGATTTGGGGGGGGCTGAGGAAGAGCAGTTCTTC | CATSDLGGAEEEQFF
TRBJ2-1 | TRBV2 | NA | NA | TGTGCCAGCAGTGAATATAATGAGCAGTTCTTC | CASSEYNEQFF
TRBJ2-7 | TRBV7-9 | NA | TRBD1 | TGTGCCAGCAGCCGGACAGGGATCGAGCAGTACTTC | CASSRTGIEQYF
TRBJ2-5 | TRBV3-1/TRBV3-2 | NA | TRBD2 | TGTGCCAGCAGCCAATCTAGCGGGGAGACCCAGTACTTC | CASSQSSGETQYF
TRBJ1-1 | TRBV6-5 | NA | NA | TGTGCCAGCAGTTACTCGTGGGGGAGGCCCACTGAAGCTTTCTTT | CASSYSWGRPTEAFF
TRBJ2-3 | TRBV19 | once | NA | TGTGCCAGTAGGGGGTCTCCCAGGACTTTAGATACGCAGTATTTT | CASRGSPRTLDTQYF
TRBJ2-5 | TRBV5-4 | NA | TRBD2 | TGTGCCAGCAGCTTCAGGCGGGGGGGAGGGGAGACCCAGTACTTC | CASSFRRGGGETQYF
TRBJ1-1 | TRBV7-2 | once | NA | TGTGCCAGCAGCTTCGCAGGGATGAACACTGAAGCTTTCTTT | CASSFAGMNTEAFF
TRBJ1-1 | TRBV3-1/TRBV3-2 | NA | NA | TGTGCCAGCAGCCAAGATGGGCGACCGAACACTGAAGCTTTCTTT | CASSQDGRPNTEAFF
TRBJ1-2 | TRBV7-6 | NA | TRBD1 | TGTGCCAGCAGGACGGGACAGGGGGCCATTCTGAACTATGGCTACACCTTC | CASRTGQGAILNYGYTF
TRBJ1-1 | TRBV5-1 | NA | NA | TGCGCCAGCAGCTTAACAGGGTCCGATTGGGATTTCGCTGAAGCTTTCTTT | CASSLTGSDWDFAEAFF
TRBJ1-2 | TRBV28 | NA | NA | TGTGCCAGCAGTACCTTAGGGGCTGGCTACACCTTC | CASSTLGAGYTF
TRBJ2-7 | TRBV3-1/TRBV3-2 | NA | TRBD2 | TGTGCCAGCACGACGACTAGCGGGGGGGCGTACGAGCAGTACTTC | CASTTTSGGAYEQYF
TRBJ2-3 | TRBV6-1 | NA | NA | TGTGCCAGCAGCCGCCAGGGACTTAGCACAGATACGCAGTATTTT | CASSRQGLSTDTQYF
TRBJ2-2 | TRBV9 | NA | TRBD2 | TGTGCCAGCAGCGAGCCCCTCCGATCATCGGGGGGGCTTGGCGGGGAGCTGTTTTTT | CASSEPLRSSGGLGGELFF